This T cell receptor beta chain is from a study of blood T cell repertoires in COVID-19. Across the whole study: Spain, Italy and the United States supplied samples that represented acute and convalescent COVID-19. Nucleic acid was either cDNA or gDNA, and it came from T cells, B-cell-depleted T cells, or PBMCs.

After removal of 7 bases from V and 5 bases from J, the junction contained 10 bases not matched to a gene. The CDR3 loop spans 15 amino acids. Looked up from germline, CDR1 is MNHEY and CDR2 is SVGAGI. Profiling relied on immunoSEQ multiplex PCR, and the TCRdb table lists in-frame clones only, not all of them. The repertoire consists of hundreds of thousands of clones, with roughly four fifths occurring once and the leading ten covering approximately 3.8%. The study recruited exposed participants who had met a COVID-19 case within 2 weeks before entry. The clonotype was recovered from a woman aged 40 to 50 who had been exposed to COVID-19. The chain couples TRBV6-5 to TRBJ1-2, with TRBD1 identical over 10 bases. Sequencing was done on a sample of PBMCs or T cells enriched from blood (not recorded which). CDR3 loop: CASTPRRTGGYGYTF. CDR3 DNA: TGTGCCAGCACCCCGAGAAGGACAGGGGGGTATGGCTACACCTTC.